These 27 T cell receptor beta chains originate from one sample sequenced in a study of T cells after yellow fever vaccination. TCRdb recomputed calls from the 5' RACE reads with MiXCR, one row per CDR3 protein. The data hold around 250,000 distinct CDR3 sequences, with 6.9% observed a single time. The sequenced sample was CD4+ T cells sorted from PBMCs, obtained 15 days after the yellow fever booster vaccination. The receptors were gathered from a man under 40 who received the YFV17D yellow fever vaccine.

This clonotype showed up just a few times. In DNA, the CDR3 is TGCGCCAGCAGCCAAGTGGGGTCGACGGATACGCAGTATTTT. The encoded protein is CASSQVGSTDTQYF. The rearrangement uses TRBV4-3 and TRBJ2-3; D is uncertain. The CDR3 loop spans 14 amino acids. Per germline, CDR1 LGHNA and CDR2 YSLEER. The V end lost 1 base, the J end lost 6 bases, and 11 bases lay between the germline ends.

This clonotype was seen ten or more times. The chain links TRBV7-9 to TRBJ1-1, with a weak D call TRBD1 (5 bases). This CDR3 spans 14 amino acids. V was shortened by 7 bases and J by 5 bases, with 17 bases between the two germline ends. Germline V gene sequence: CDR1 SEHNR, CDR2 FQNEAQ (reference sequence). CDR3 nucleotides: TGTGCCAGCACCCCCGGGAGGGGTGGGACTGAAGCTTTCTTT. Amino acids: CASTPGRGGTEAFF.

The chain couples TRBV18 to TRBJ2-7, with 12 bases lining up with TRBD1. CDR1 KGHSH and CDR2 LQKENI come from the germline V gene. V dropped 5 bases and J dropped 1; count of bases not matched to a gene: 6. CDR3 size: 16 residues. CDR3 nucleotides: TGTGCCAGCTCATCAGGGACAGGGGGCGCTTCCTACGAGCAGTACTTC. It translates to CASSSGTGGASYEQYF. The complete variable domain, with remaining parts taken from reference TRBV18 and TRBJ2-7, reads NAGVMQNPRHLVRRRGQEARLRCSPMKGHSHVYWYRQLPEEGLKFMVYLQKENIIDESGMPKERFSAEFPKEGPSILRIQQVVRGDSAAYFCASSSGTGGASYEQYFGPGTRLTVT.

In its sample, this clonotype was seen a few times. The chain employs TRBV30 and TRBJ2-2, with 8 bases that match TRBD1. The CDR3 consists of 15 residues. V was pared by 1 base and J by 4 bases, with 5 bases of the junction left unmatched. Germline CDR1 reads GTSNPN; CDR2 reads SVGIG (reference sequence). The CDR3 reads CAWSGSTGGTGELFF. Written as DNA, the CDR3 is TGTGCCTGGAGTGGTTCTACAGGGGGCACCGGGGAGCTGTTTTTT.

This clonotype was detected many times. The chain employs TRBV7-8 and TRBJ2-7; no clear D gene. The CDR3 is 13 amino acids. The germline gives CDR1 SGHVS, CDR2 FQNEAQ. V shed 3 bases and J shed 6 bases, with 12 bases lying between them. CDR3 amino acids: CASSFWQDAEQYF. The CDR3 DNA follows: TGTGCCAGCAGCTTTTGGCAGGACGCCGAGCAGTACTTC.

This clonotype was recorded at least ten times. The CDR3 loop reads CASSYSLSGTDTQYF. In DNA, the CDR3 is TGTGCCAGCAGTTACTCACTTTCTGGCACAGATACGCAGTATTTT. V and J are TRBV6-5 and TRBJ2-3; D ambiguous. Deletions cut 0 bases from V and 1 base from J, with 8 bases between. Germline-derived CDR1 and CDR2 are MNHEY and SVGAGI. The CDR3 is 15 amino acids.

This clonotype was recorded at least ten times. The chain is built from TRBV7-9 and TRBJ1-1; tentative D call: TRBD1 (5 bases). Trimming cost V 1 base and J 3 bases, with 6 bases left between them. CDR3 length: 13 amino acids. CDR1 SEHNR and CDR2 FQNEAQ come from the germline V gene (reference sequence). For the CDR3, the DNA is TGTGCCAGCAGCTTAGGGGGGGACACTGAAGCTTTCTTT. Encoded protein: CASSLGGDTEAFF.

This clonotype was counted between two and nine times. The genes are TRBV20-1 and TRBJ1-3; 8 bases agree with TRBD1. J was trimmed by 0 bases and V by 1 base; bases with no gene match: 8. The CDR3 has 17 amino acids. Germline values: CDR1 DFQATT, CDR2 SNEGSKA (reference sequence). The CDR3 loop is CSARVSGGGYSGNTIYF. In DNA, the CDR3 is TGCAGTGCTAGAGTTTCAGGGGGCGGATACTCTGGAAACACCATATATTTT.

The gene calls are TRBV20-1 and TRBJ2-7, with TRBD1 matching 7 bases. The CDR3 contains 15 residues. Trimming took 0 bases from V and 9 from J; bases not matched to a gene: 14. Looked up from germline, CDR1 is DFQATT and CDR2 is SNEGSKA (reference sequence). CDR3 amino acids: CSARDQTGNYEGQYF. The CDR3 region has the DNA TGCAGTGCTAGAGATCAGACAGGGAACTACGAGGGGCAGTACTTC.

This clonotype was seen many times. This chain links TRBV29-1 with TRBJ2-7, with TRBD2 matching 8 bases. From germline, CDR1 is SQVTM and CDR2 ANQGSEA. Trimming cost V 4 bases and J 2 bases; bases outside gene matches: 4. The CDR3 extends over 13 amino acids. The CDR3 is CSVGAGGPYEQYF. In DNA, the CDR3 is TGCAGCGTTGGGGCGGGAGGCCCCTACGAGCAGTACTTC.

The rearrangement uses TRBV12-3 or TRBV12-4 and TRBJ1-1; 7 bases are a match to TRBD1. This CDR3 is built from 15 residues. Losses at the gene ends were 2 bases for V and 5 bases for J; bases not matched to a gene: 8. This CDR3 is CASSLLGQLYTEAFF. CDR3 DNA: TGTGCCAGCAGTTTACTGGGACAGTTGTATACTGAAGCTTTCTTT.

This clonotype was recorded at least ten times. J is TRBJ1-1 and V is TRBV12-3 or TRBV12-4, with TRBD1 matching over 7 bases. J gave up 3 bases and V 5 bases, and 9 bases lay outside the gene matches. The CDR3 runs to 15 residues. DNA of the CDR3: TGTGCCAGCAGTACGAGTACAGGGGTGGACACTGAAGCTTTCTTT. This encodes CASSTSTGVDTEAFF.

There are many counts of this clonotype. The genes are TRBV2 and TRBJ2-7; 7 bases fit TRBD2. J was trimmed by 4 bases and V by 7 bases; bases with no gene match: 4. CDR1 and CDR2 (germline): SNHLY, FYNNEI. This CDR3 is 12 amino acids long. DNA for the CDR3: TGTGCCAGCACCGGACTAGGTTACGAGCAGTACTTC. It is translated as CASTGLGYEQYF.

This clonotype was counted only a few times. The chain is built from TRBV11-2 and TRBJ2-7, with 12 bases aligning to TRBD2. The CDR3 runs to 18 residues. The germline V gene has CDR1 SGHAT and CDR2 FQNNGV. The V and J ends lost 5 bases and 4 bases, in that order; junction bases with no gene match: 15. CDR3 region: CASSREINRLAGEYEQYF. The CDR3 DNA reads as TGTGCCAGCAGCCGAGAAATCAACCGACTAGCGGGAGAGTACGAGCAGTACTTC.

This clonotype was seen ten or more times. This rearrangement joins TRBV9 to TRBJ2-7, with D unresolved. This CDR3 is built from 13 residues. Trimming cost V 1 base and J 3 bases, with 8 bases left between them. Per germline, CDR1 SGDLS and CDR2 YYNGEE. The CDR3 sequence is CASSVRDNYEQYF. The CDR3 DNA reads as TGTGCCAGCAGCGTAAGGGATAACTACGAGCAGTACTTC.

The table lists this clonotype with many counts. In DNA form, the CDR3 reads TGCAGCGTTGATACCCAGTACACCGGGGAGCTGTTTTTT. Residues: CSVDTQYTGELFF. The chain is built from TRBV29-1 and TRBJ2-2; no firm D call. Germline-derived CDR1 and CDR2 are SQVTM and ANQGSEA. This CDR3 is 13 amino acids long. Trimming stripped 3 bases from V and 3 bases from J, with 8 bases between.

The genes are TRBV20-1 and TRBJ2-3, with 7 bases identical to TRBD1. V was clipped by 6 bases and J by 2 bases; unmatched bases: 11. The germline gives CDR1 DFQATT, CDR2 SNEGSKA (reference sequence). The CDR3 runs 15 residues. The CDR3 bases are TGCAGTGCGCGGACCGGGACAGTGAACACAGATACGCAGTATTTT. Translated, it gives CSARTGTVNTDTQYF.

The chain couples TRBV3-1 to TRBJ2-7; the D is unclear. The CDR3 sequence is 15 residues long. The germline CDR1 and CDR2 sequences are LGHDT and YNNKEL (reference sequence). V lost 2 bases and J lost 5, with 16 bases in between. The CDR3 sequence is CASSQLTPGADEQYF. The CDR3 bases are TGTGCCAGCAGCCAATTGACACCGGGCGCCGACGAGCAGTACTTC.

This clonotype was found many times. The chain is built from TRBV18 and TRBJ2-1; TRBD2 agrees at 13 bases. V shed 4 bases and J 9 bases; nucleotides not matched to a gene: 6. This CDR3 comprises 15 residues. Germline CDR1 is KGHSH and CDR2 is LQKENI. CDR3: CASSLGLAGVGEQFF. The CDR3 bases are TGTGCCAGCTCACTAGGACTAGCGGGAGTAGGTGAGCAGTTCTTC.

In its sample, this clonotype was seen many times. J is TRBJ2-5 and V is TRBV7-9; D tentatively reads TRBD1 or TRBD2 (6 bases each). CDR1 is SEHNR, CDR2 FQNEAQ, per germline (reference sequence). Trimming cost V 6 bases and J 5 bases, with 13 bases left between them. This CDR3 contains 13 residues. CDR3 DNA: TGTGCCAGCAGGTGGGGGCTAGCGGAGACCCAGTACTTC. It is translated as CASRWGLAETQYF.

Ten or more counts support this clonotype. The J gene is TRBJ2-3, the V gene TRBV5-5, with 9 bases that match TRBD2. The V segment lost 1 base and the J segment 3 bases; nucleotides outside the gene matches: 3. The CDR3 loop spans 15 amino acids. Germline V gene data show CDR1 as SGHKS and CDR2 as YYEKEE (reference sequence). DNA of the CDR3: TGTGCCAGCAGCTTGTTTAGCGGGAGTACAGATACGCAGTATTTT. Translated, it gives CASSLFSGSTDTQYF.

This clonotype came up a few times. V gene TRBV7-2 combines with J gene TRBJ2-7, with D hard to call. Germline values: CDR1 SGHTA, CDR2 FQGNSA. CDR3 length: 15 amino acids. The V and J ends lost 5 bases and 0 bases respectively, with 14 bases between them. The CDR3: CASSVRVSNSYEQYF. The CDR3 coding sequence is TGTGCCAGCAGCGTAAGGGTCTCTAACTCCTACGAGCAGTACTTC. The full variable domain, with the rest looked up from reference TRBV7-2 and TRBJ2-7, is GAGVSQSPSNKVTEKGKDVELRCDPISGHTALYWYRQSLGQGLEFLIYFQGNSAPDKSGLPSDRFSAERTGGSVSTLTIQRTQQEDSAVYLCASSVRVSNSYEQYFGPGTRLTVT.

This clonotype showed up just a few times. The V call is TRBV3-1, the J call TRBJ2-3; 8 bases line up with TRBD2. The germline V gene encodes CDR1 LGHDT and CDR2 YNNKEL (reference sequence). The CDR3 sequence is 15 residues long. Trimming took 3 bases from V and 11 from J; bases not matched to a gene: 13. The CDR3 DNA sequence: TGTGCCAGCAGCCATATAGCGGGATCAAAAAGTGGGCAGTATTTT. This translates into CASSHIAGSKSGQYF.

With respect to this clonotype: A much larger clone is a single base away; this may be a read error. The V call is TRBV18, the J call TRBJ2-3; possibly TRBD2 for D (6 bases). This CDR3 is built from 13 residues. Germline loops: CDR1 KGHSH, CDR2 LQKENI. DNA of the CDR3: TGTGACAGCTCCCCGGGACTTTACGATACGCAGTATTTT. Amino acids: CDSSPGLYDTQYF.

Turning to this clonotype: Compared with germline, one end of the junction differs, possibly owing to a read error. The V call is TRBV6-2 or TRBV6-3, the J call TRBJ2-7, with TRBD2 identical over 7 bases. This CDR3 spans 12 amino acids. Germline V gene sequence: CDR1 MNHEY, CDR2 SVGEGT. DNA of the CDR3: TGTGCCGGCAGTCGGGACTACTACGAGCAGTACTTC. This encodes CAGSRDYYEQYF.

In this sample, this clonotype turned up many times. The rearrangement links TRBV5-6 to TRBJ2-7, with 10 positions matching TRBD2. The CDR3 is 15 amino acids. In germline, CDR1 is SGHDT, CDR2 YYEEEE. Trimming cost V 3 bases and J 5 bases; bases outside gene matches: 8. CDR3 nucleotide sequence: TGTGCCAGCAGCTCGCCTAGCGGGAGCCTGAACGAGCAGTACTTC. This translates into CASSSPSGSLNEQYF. The full variable domain, rest sourced from reference TRBV5-6 and TRBJ2-7, is DAGVTQSPTHLIKTRGQQVTLRCSPKSGHDTVSWYQQALGQGPQFIFQYYEEEERQRGNFPDRFSGHQFPNYSSELNVNALLLGDSALYLCASSSPSGSLNEQYFGPGTRLTVT.

This clonotype was seen more than once but under ten times. The chain is built from TRBV7-2 and TRBJ2-7, with 12 bases fitting TRBD1. The ends lost 0 bases at V and 5 bases at J; junction bases unmatched: 2. The CDR3 totals 15 residues. Germline CDR1 is SGHTA and CDR2 is FQGNSA. The chain's CDR3 is CASSLAGTGGDEQYF. CDR3 DNA sequence: TGTGCCAGCAGCTTAGCCGGGACAGGGGGCGACGAGCAGTACTTC.